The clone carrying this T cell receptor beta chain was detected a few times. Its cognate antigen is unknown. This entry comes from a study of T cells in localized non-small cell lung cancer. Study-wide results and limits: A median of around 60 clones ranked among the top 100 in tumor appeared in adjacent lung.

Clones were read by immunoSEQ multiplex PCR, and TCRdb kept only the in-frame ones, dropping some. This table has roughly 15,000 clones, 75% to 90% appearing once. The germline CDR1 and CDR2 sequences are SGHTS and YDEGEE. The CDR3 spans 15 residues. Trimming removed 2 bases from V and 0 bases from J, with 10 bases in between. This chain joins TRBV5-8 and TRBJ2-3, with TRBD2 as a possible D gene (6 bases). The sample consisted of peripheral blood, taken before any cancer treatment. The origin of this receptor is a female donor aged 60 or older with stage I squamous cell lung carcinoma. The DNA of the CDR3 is TGTGCCAGCAGCTTAGCAAGCGGGAGCACAGATACGCAGTATTTT. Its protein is CASSLASGSTDTQYF.